The clone carrying this T cell receptor beta chain came up a few times. Its specificity is unknown. The repertoire was sequenced with immunoSEQ multiplex PCR; TCRdb's copy has only in-frame clones and lacks some. The data show approximately 45,000 clones, about 85% seen once. This CDR3 is 14 amino acids long. From germline, CDR1 is SGHDT and CDR2 YYEEEE. Trimming at V came to 4 bases and at J to 1 base, leaving 4 bases not matched to a gene. This record belongs to a study of lymphopenia after photon versus proton radiotherapy. General observations from the study: Better survival with proton therapy was suggested as possible, not demonstrated. Under photons, naive T cells and diversity fell while effector/memory populations rose. In patients who died, overall survival fell as post-nadir TCR diversity dropped more.

The sample was peripheral blood, taken from a patient treated with photon-based radiotherapy. This TCR came from a man aged 40-49 years with gastric cancer. The chain has TRBV5-6 and TRBJ1-1; 7 nucleotides match TRBD1. The CDR3 DNA follows: TGTGCCAGCAGCGTACAGGGGACGAACACTGAAGCTTTCTTT. This codes for CASSVQGTNTEAFF.